These T cell receptor beta chains were read from a single sample in a study of OX40 agonist ivuxolimab in advanced cancers. Data came from immunoSEQ multiplex PCR; TCRdb stores just in-frame clones and leaves some out. The repertoire consists of about 40,000 clones, with about 85% occurring once and the leading ten covering less than 20%. The sample consisted of CD4+ or CD8+ T cells sorted from blood, taken in a trial of the OX40 agonist ivuxolimab. These receptors all stem from an adult with an advanced solid tumor such as melanoma, head and neck, liver or kidney cancer. Both conserved end residues are trimmed from each CDR3. Only part of the rows carry a size: once, few, many, or a class if the clone is expanded.

clone_size	v_call	j_call	cdr3_aa
.	TRBV10-1	TRBJ1-6	ASSEPTRAINSPLH
.	TRBV27	TRBJ2-7	ASTQGEQY
.	TRBV20-1	TRBJ1-1	SAETRLEAF
.	TRBV7-9	TRBJ1-1	ASSSSGTGTEAF
few	TRBV7-9	TRBJ2-7	ASSPKGQGFPGREQY
.	TRBV9	TRBJ2-5	ASSVGGGQETQY
once	TRBV28	TRBJ1-2	ASSLGQYNYGYT
.	TRBV13	TRBJ1-4	ASSSPGGTNEKLF
.	TRBV5-1	TRBJ2-7	ASSAGDSTYEQY
few	TRBV27	TRBJ2-7	ASSSTKGIGGSYEQY
.	TRBV15	TRBJ2-1	ATSSATGGSYNEQF
.	TRBV19	TRBJ2-3	ASSIGEGNTQY
.	TRBV7-9	TRBJ1-4	ASSYPNSRGEKLF
.	TRBV9	TRBJ2-1	ASSATGSNNEQF
.	TRBV29-1	TRBJ1-2	SVEEGMGYGYT
.	TRBV10-3	TRBJ2-2	AISPKGTENTGELF
.	TRBV4-2	TRBJ2-1	ASSQEIPSYNEQF